The 8 T cell receptor beta chains given below trace back to one sample, sequenced in a study of cytomegalovirus exposure and HLA in healthy donors. The PCR ran on 60 Vbeta and 13 Jbeta primers. Generated by immunoSEQ multiplex PCR, the TCRdb table keeps only in-frame clones and is missing some. The table lists 75,000 to 95,000 clones, less than 80% of them singletons, with 20% to 25% in the top ten. Sequenced sample: PBMCs. All receptors derive from a woman aged 50 to 60 in good health and CMV-seropositive.

This clone occurred a few times. The V call is TRBV7-9, the J call TRBJ1-1; TRBD1 matches 7 bases. V gave up 3 bases and J gave up 3 bases; unmatched junction bases: 4. Germline V CDR1 and CDR2: SEHNR, FQNEAQ (reference sequence). The CDR3 runs 14 residues. CDR3 coding DNA: TGTGCCAGCAGCTTCGACAGGGCCTACACTGAAGCTTTCTTT. Residues: CASSFDRAYTEAFF.

The gene calls are TRBV6-5 and TRBJ2-5; 9 bases fit TRBD1. Losses at the gene ends were 6 bases for V and 5 bases for J; bases not matched to a gene: 7. The germline V gene has CDR1 MNHEY and CDR2 SVGAGI. There are 14 residues in the CDR3. CDR3 region: CASSLGQGRETQYF. Here the CDR3 DNA reads TGTGCCAGCAGCCTGGGACAGGGAAGGGAGACCCAGTACTTC.

The genes are TRBV19 and TRBJ1-4; no reliable D call. The V gene's germline CDR1 is LNHDA and CDR2 SQIVND (reference sequence). Deletions cut 3 bases from V and 4 bases from J, with 12 bases between. The CDR3 has 15 amino acids. The CDR3 DNA follows: TGTGCCAGTAGTATTGGTCAGCAGGATAATGAAAAACTGTTTTTT. Translated, it gives CASSIGQQDNEKLFF.

This sequence joins TRBV6-6 and TRBJ1-2; D remains unclear. This CDR3 has 13 amino acids. Germline V gene data show CDR1 as MNHNY and CDR2 as SVGAGI (reference sequence). V lost 7 bases and J lost 3, with 12 bases in between. The CDR3 here is CASTNNRDYGYTF. CDR3 DNA: TGTGCCAGCACGAATAATCGGGACTATGGCTACACCTTC.

In its sample, this clone was seen a few times. This chain uses TRBV6-5 with TRBJ2-5; 10 bases match TRBD1. The germline gives CDR1 MNHEY, CDR2 SVGAGI. The trim removed 5 bases at V and 5 bases at J, leaving 8 bases unmatched. This CDR3 contains 15 residues. CDR3 protein: CASSPQTGGEETQYF. The CDR3 nucleotides are TGTGCCAGCAGTCCCCAGACAGGGGGCGAGGAGACCCAGTACTTC.

This clone has a handful of counts. The rearrangement uses TRBV29-1 and TRBJ1-2; D is possibly TRBD1 (6 bases). The CDR3 has 14 amino acids. Per the germline V gene, CDR1 is SQVTM and CDR2 is ANQGSEA. V shed 7 bases and J shed 6 bases, with 21 bases lying between them. This CDR3 is CSGWWGAGDNGYTF. The CDR3 DNA reads as TGCAGCGGCTGGTGGGGGGCGGGAGACAATGGCTACACCTTC.

The V gene is TRBV9, the J gene TRBJ2-3; no clear D. Looked up from germline, CDR1 is SGDLS and CDR2 is YYNGEE. Deletions cut 1 base from V and 0 bases from J, with 9 bases between. The length of the CDR3 is 15 residues. The CDR3 is CASSVRSSSTDTQYF. The CDR3 DNA reads as TGTGCCAGCAGCGTACGGAGTTCTAGCACAGATACGCAGTATTTT.

V usage is TRBV20-1 and J usage is TRBJ2-3; D call uncertain. The CDR3 totals 10 residues. CDR1 and CDR2 from the germline V gene are DFQATT and SNEGSKA (reference sequence). V lost 5 bases to trimming and J lost 6 bases, with 6 bases between them. This CDR3 is CSAGRDTQYF. The CDR3 nucleotides read TGCAGTGCTGGCAGGGATACGCAGTATTTT.